This T cell receptor (beta chain) was obtained from a study of T cell changes during pregnancy in multiple sclerosis. Assay used: immunoSEQ multiplex PCR; TCRdb lists only in-frame clones, some missing. The sample contains around 32,000 clones, approximately 90% of which appear only once. The V segment lost 5 bases and the J segment 2 bases; nucleotides outside the gene matches: 3. The germline CDR1 and CDR2 sequences are GTSNPN and SVGIG (reference sequence). This CDR3 is 12 amino acids long. This clonotype was sampled from a female donor with multiple sclerosis, enrolled in a pregnancy study. The rearrangement uses TRBV30 and TRBJ2-7; 7 nucleotides match TRBD2. The material was CD8+ T cells from peripheral blood mononuclear cells, obtained before pregnancy. CDR3 residues: CAWGAGAYEQYF. In DNA form, the CDR3 reads TGTGCCTGGGGGGCGGGGGCCTACGAGCAGTACTTC.